The 15 T cell receptor beta chains below were found in one sample sequenced in a study of T cell clonality in common variable immunodeficiency. Using immunoSEQ multiplex PCR, the repertoire was profiled, and TCRdb retains in-frame clones only, with some absent. Singletons are absent from the sample, which has roughly 34,000 clones. No antigen has been assigned to these receptors. The study, taken as a whole, reports: Reportedly, TCR beta sequences from common variable immunodeficiency showed fewer deletions and N-nucleotide insertions.

The sequencing sample was made of peripheral blood mononuclear cells. The receptor source for this set is a human donor with common variable immunodeficiency.

This clone was seen repeatedly, ten times or more. Read data end 3 residues before the CDR3 end; the end is taken from the germline J gene. This chain uses TRBV30 with TRBJ1-4; the D gene is possibly TRBD1 (6 bases). Germline CDR1 GTSNPN, CDR2 SVGIG (reference sequence). V was trimmed by 1 base and J by 5 bases, leaving 11 bases between them. The CDR3 contains 14 residues. The DNA read from the CDR3 is TGTGCCTGGAGTGATGGACAGAAGAATGAAAAA. Translated, it gives CAWSDGQKNEK. The CDR3 in full is CAWSDGQKNEKLFF.

This clone was seen ten or more times. The CDR3 reads CASSLDGLETDTQYF. CDR3 bases read: TGTGCCAGCAGCTTGGACGGACTGGAAACAGATACG. V gene TRBV7-9 combines with J gene TRBJ2-3; maybe TRBD2 (5 bases). The CDR3 end is not reached by the read, which stops 3 residues before it; the germline J gene fills it in. The CDR3 sequence is 15 residues long. Trimming took off 3 bases at V and 3 bases at J, with 13 bases between the two ends. CDR1 and CDR2 from the germline V gene are SEHNR and FQNEAQ (reference sequence). The variable domain in full, with the rest retrieved from reference TRBV7-9 and TRBJ2-3, is DTGVSQNPRHKITKRGQNVTFRCDPISEHNRLYWYRQTLGQGPEFLTYFQNEAQLEKSRLLSDRFSAERPKGSFSTLEIQRTEQGDSAMYLCASSLDGLETDTQYFGPGTRLTVL.

The sample holds many counts of this clone. The sequence runs out 3 residues before the end of the CDR3; the remainder is reconstructed from the germline J gene. V usage is TRBV2 and J usage is TRBJ2-1; 7 positions match TRBD2. V lost 6 bases and J lost 0; bases outside the gene matches: 5. CDR1 and CDR2 from the germline V gene are SNHLY and FYNNEI. The CDR3 loop spans 15 amino acids. Partial CDR3 DNA: TGTGCCAGCAGCCTGCTAGCGGCCTCCTACAATGAG. This codes for CASSLLAASYNE. The full CDR3 is CASSLLAASYNEQFF.

Remarks on this clone: The read finishes 3 residues shy of the CDR3 end, and the germline J gene is used to complete it. The chain is built from TRBV7-6 and TRBJ2-7; 8 positions agree with TRBD2. J gave up 2 bases and V 5 bases, and 5 bases lay outside the gene matches. The germline V gene has CDR1 SGHVS and CDR2 FNYEAQ. The CDR3 spans 14 residues. The CDR3 DNA, read in part, is TGTGCCAGCAGCCCTATGGGACTAGCCTACGAG. This sequence encodes CASSPMGLAYE. The full CDR3 reads CASSPMGLAYEQYF. Based on the CDR3 plus reference TRBV7-6 and TRBJ2-7, the full variable domain is GAGVSQSPRYKVTKRGQDVALRCDPISGHVSLYWYRQALGQGPEFLTYFNYEAQQDKSGLPNDRFSAERPEGSISTLTIQRTEQRDSAMYRCASSPMGLAYEQYFGPGTRLTVT.

This clone was found many times. Read sequence stops 3 residues before the CDR3 end, and the germline J gene provides the missing end. The sample contains more than one DNA sequence encoding this CDR3. The chain recombines TRBV18 with TRBJ2-1; unclear D gene. CDR3 length equals 15 residues. The germline V and J ends were trimmed by 2 bases and 4 bases, with 12 bases remaining between them. CDR1 is KGHSH and CDR2 is LQKENI in the germline V gene. The CDR3 bases that were read are TGTGCCAGCTCACCAACGCCTGACAAATACAATGAG. It yields the protein CASSPTPDKYNE. Given in full, the CDR3 is CASSPTPDKYNEQFF.

This clone has only a few counts. The DNA ends 3 residues before the CDR3 does, and the rest of the CDR3 is filled in from the germline J gene. The J gene is TRBJ2-7, the V gene TRBV20-1, with 7 bases matching TRBD1. The germline CDR1 and CDR2 sequences are DFQATT and SNEGSKA (reference sequence). The CDR3 runs 13 residues. V lost 3 bases and J lost 3; bases outside the gene matches: 5. The CDR3 reads CSASGTADYEQYF. Incomplete CDR3 DNA: TGCAGTGCTAGTGGGACAGCGGACTACGAG.

The table lists this clone with a few counts. The read ends 3 residues shy of where the CDR3 ends; the end is completed using the germline J gene. This chain links TRBV2 with TRBJ2-2, with 10 bases matching TRBD1. With V trimmed by 3 bases and J by 4 bases, 2 bases remained unmatched. Germline values: CDR1 SNHLY, CDR2 FYNNEI. This CDR3 has 15 amino acids. The chain's CDR3 is CASSDDRGPTGELFF. The part of the CDR3 DNA that was read is TGTGCCAGCAGTGATGACAGGGGGCCCACCGGGGAG.

Many counts were recorded for this clone. Read coverage stops 3 residues before the CDR3 terminus; the germline J gene supplies the remainder. The V call is TRBV18, the J call TRBJ2-1; the match to TRBD1 covers 8 bases. The CDR3 is made up of 16 amino acids. Germline V gene data show CDR1 as KGHSH and CDR2 as LQKENI. The J segment lost 0 bases and the V segment lost 3 bases, leaving 4 bases of the junction unmatched. Incomplete CDR3 DNA: TGTGCCAGCTCACCCCTCGGACAGGGCTCCTACAATGAG. It encodes CASSPLGQGSYNE. The full CDR3 sequence reads CASSPLGQGSYNEQFF.

This clone qualifies as medium-sized. The read falls 3 residues short of the CDR3 end, and the missing part is taken from the germline J gene. The chain uses TRBV20-1 and TRBJ2-4; TRBD1 might be the D (5 bases). CDR1 is DFQATT and CDR2 is SNEGSKA in the germline V gene (reference sequence). V lost 1 base and J 4 bases, leaving 14 bases between the germline ends. The CDR3 is 15 amino acids. The sequenced part of the CDR3 DNA is TGCAGTGCTAGAGCCCCAGGGCAGGAAAAAAACATT. Its protein product is CSARAPGQEKNI. Given in full, the CDR3 is CSARAPGQEKNIQYF.

Worth noting for this clone: The read gets to within 3 residues of the CDR3 end, and the germline J gene fills in the rest. The chain joins TRBV18 to TRBJ1-2, with a weak D call TRBD1 (5 bases). Per germline, CDR1 KGHSH and CDR2 LQKENI. V was pared by 2 bases and J by 1 base, with 8 bases between. CDR3 length: 14 amino acids. The CDR3 bases that were read are TGTGCCAGCTCACCAAGCGGGGGTAACTATGGC. Its protein product is CASSPSGGNYG. The whole CDR3 is CASSPSGGNYGYTF.

This clone came up a few times. The missing CDR3 end, 3 residues past where the read stops, is filled in from the germline J gene. The chain couples TRBV10-3 to TRBJ2-5, with D possibly being TRBD1 or TRBD2 (6 bases each). The CDR3 sequence is 15 residues long. Trimming stripped 0 bases from V and 4 bases from J, with 12 bases between. Germline CDR1 and CDR2: ENHRY and SYGVKD. CDR3 residues: CAISESVGGGETQYF. The covered CDR3 bases are TGTGCCATCAGTGAGTCGGTAGGGGGAGGAGAGACC.

The table lists this clone with many counts. Sequencing ends 3 residues short of the CDR3 end; the germline J gene provides the rest. This sequence joins TRBV5-1 and TRBJ2-3; D is perhaps TRBD2 (6 bases). V was shortened by 2 bases and J by 3 bases, with 10 bases between the two germline ends. Germline V gene lookup returns CDR1 SGHRS and CDR2 YFSETQ. The CDR3 has 14 amino acids. This CDR3 reads CASSFAGLTDTQYF. Partial CDR3 DNA: TGCGCCAGCAGCTTTGCGGGACTTACAGATACG.

With respect to this clone: The sequence runs out 3 residues before the end of the CDR3; the remainder is reconstructed from the germline J gene. The genes are TRBV19 and TRBJ2-7; TRBD2 aligns across 9 bases. This CDR3 has 14 amino acids. J gave up 2 bases and V 6 bases, and 5 bases lay outside the gene matches. Germline CDR1 LNHDA, CDR2 SQIVND (reference sequence). The CDR3 sequence: CASREREAPYEQYF. Partial CDR3 DNA: TGTGCCAGTAGGGAGCGGGAGGCCCCCTACGAG.

This clone was counted only a few times. The read ends 3 residues before the CDR3 terminus; that terminus is restored from the germline J gene. The chain is built from TRBV7-2 and TRBJ2-5, with D unclear. The CDR3 spans 12 residues. The germline V and J ends were trimmed by 2 bases and 3 bases, with 4 bases remaining between them. In germline, CDR1 is SGHTA, CDR2 FQGNSA. CDR3: CASSLREETQYF. CDR3 DNA, as far as it was read: TGTGCCAGCAGCTTAAGGGAAGAGACC.

Only a few counts were recorded for this clone. The read halts 3 residues ahead of the CDR3 end, with the missing end drawn from the germline J gene. This chain links TRBV7-3 with TRBJ2-7; a weak D match, TRBD1 (5 bases). The CDR3 has 14 residues. The germline V gene encodes CDR1 SGHTA and CDR2 FQGTGA. Trimming removed 2 bases at V and 4 bases at J, with 12 bases between. The CDR3 DNA, read in part, is TGTGCCAGCAGCTTAGCGACAGTAGGTTACGAG. As protein: CASSLATVGYE. The full CDR3 protein is CASSLATVGYEQYF.